These 22 T cell receptor beta chains came from one sample sequenced in a study of neoadjuvant nivolumab and ipilimumab in lung cancer. The method was immunoSEQ multiplex PCR; TCRdb's version includes in-frame clones alone and lacks a portion of them. The sample lists approximately 40,000 clones, 89% seen once, with approximately 3.3% in the top ten. The specimen comprised peripheral blood, sampled before neoadjuvant nivolumab, alone or with ipilimumab. The receptors stem from an adult with non-small cell lung cancer.

The chain is built from TRBV30 and TRBJ2-3, with D uncertain. The CDR3 is 14 residues long. Trimming took off 4 bases at V and 2 bases at J, with 13 bases between the two ends. Germline loops: CDR1 GTSNPN, CDR2 SVGIG (reference sequence). The CDR3: CAWTSQVTTDTQYF. The CDR3 DNA sequence: TGTGCCTGGACGTCGCAGGTTACCACAGATACGCAGTATTTT. Looking up the rest from reference TRBV30 and TRBJ2-3 gives the full variable domain: SQTIHQWPATLVQPVGSPLSLECTVEGTSNPNLYWYRQAAGRGLQLLFYSVGIGQISSEVPQNLSASRPQDRQFILSSKKLLLSDSGFYLCAWTSQVTTDTQYFGPGTRLTVL.

The V gene is TRBV10-1, the J gene TRBJ2-7; 9 bases agree with TRBD2. The CDR3 is 16 amino acids. V lost 6 bases to trimming and J lost 6 bases; unmatched junction nucleotides: 15. CDR1 is WNHNN and CDR2 is SYGVQD in the germline V gene (reference sequence). In nucleotides, the CDR3 is TGCGCCAGCAGAGCCCCACTAGCGGGCCTCCTAGGCGAGCAGTACTTC. This translates into CASRAPLAGLLGEQYF.

The chain uses TRBV18 and TRBJ2-3; 8 bases map to TRBD2. The junction had 8 bases not matched to a gene; V was cut back by 5 bases and J by 4 bases. This CDR3 has 15 amino acids. Germline V gene lookup returns CDR1 KGHSH and CDR2 LQKENI. In nucleotides, the CDR3 is TGTGCCAGCTCAGGTGGCGGGAGGACCTCAGATACGCAGTATTTT. It translates to CASSGGGRTSDTQYF. Variable domain in full (rest from reference TRBV18 and TRBJ2-3): NAGVMQNPRHLVRRRGQEARLRCSPMKGHSHVYWYRQLPEEGLKFMVYLQKENIIDESGMPKERFSAEFPKEGPSILRIQQVVRGDSAAYFCASSGGGRTSDTQYFGPGTRLTVL.

V is TRBV19 and J is TRBJ2-7; a weak D match, TRBD1 (6 bases). This CDR3 has 13 residues. The germline V gene encodes CDR1 LNHDA and CDR2 SQIVND (reference sequence). V lost 0 bases, J lost 12 bases, and 15 bases lay in between. Here the CDR3 reads CASSIENRDTRYF. In DNA form, the CDR3 reads TGTGCCAGTAGTATAGAGAACCGGGACACCCGGTACTTC.

This clone has only a few counts. The CDR3 DNA follows: TGTGCCAGCAGCGTCGGGACTTCCCACTCCTACGAGCAGTACTTC. Translated: CASSVGTSHSYEQYF. This chain joins TRBV7-2 and TRBJ2-7; possible D gene TRBD2, 6 bases. Trimming stripped 5 bases from V and 0 bases from J, with 14 bases between. The CDR3 runs to 15 residues. CDR1 and CDR2 (germline): SGHTA, FQGNSA. Based on the CDR3 plus reference TRBV7-2 and TRBJ2-7, the full variable domain is GAGVSQSPSNKVTEKGKDVELRCDPISGHTALYWYRQSLGQGLEFLIYFQGNSAPDKSGLPSDRFSAERTGGSVSTLTIQRTQQEDSAVYLCASSVGTSHSYEQYFGPGTRLTVT.

The gene calls are TRBV20-1 and TRBJ1-1; D gene uncertain. This CDR3 spans 11 amino acids. Germline assignment: CDR1 DFQATT and CDR2 SNEGSKA (reference sequence). Trimming removed 2 bases at V and 6 bases at J, with 7 bases between. The CDR3 nucleotides read TGCAGTGCTAGATTTATTTCTGAAGCTTTCTTT. It specifies CSARFISEAFF.

This clone turned up a few times. The rearrangement joins TRBV6-1 to TRBJ1-2, with 10 nucleotides matching TRBD1. The CDR3 is 15 amino acids. Germline-derived CDR1 and CDR2 are MNHNS and SASEGT. The V gene end was trimmed by 5 bases and the J gene end by 2 bases; junction bases not matched to a gene: 5. CDR3 protein: CASSRDRGENYGYTF. The DNA of the CDR3 is TGTGCCAGCAGTAGGGACAGGGGCGAGAACTATGGCTACACCTTC.

The CDR3 is CASGPSGGSSYNEQFF. The CDR3 bases are TGCGCCAGCGGACCTAGCGGGGGAAGCTCCTACAATGAGCAGTTCTTC. This sequence joins TRBV5-1 and TRBJ2-1, with 10 bases aligning to TRBD2. The CDR3 is made up of 16 amino acids. Germline CDR1 SGHRS, CDR2 YFSETQ. V gave up 7 bases and J gave up 0 bases; unmatched junction bases: 7.

V gene TRBV4-1 combines with J gene TRBJ1-5, with D tentatively TRBD1 (5 bases). With 0 bases removed from V and 4 bases from J, the gap between germline ends came to 16 bases. CDR3 length equals 17 residues. CDR1 is MGHRA, CDR2 YSYEKL, per germline. The CDR3 DNA reads as TGCGCCAGCAGCCAAGATCGGGGAGGGGCCCTTAATCAGCCCCAGCATTTT. It is translated as CASSQDRGGALNQPQHF.

The chain combines TRBV18 with TRBJ2-7; the match to TRBD1 covers 10 bases. Germline trimming cut 2 bases from V and 11 bases from J; bases unmatched to any gene: 9. Germline loops: CDR1 KGHSH, CDR2 LQKENI. The CDR3 spans 14 residues. The CDR3 nucleotides are TGTGCCAGCTCACCAAAAGGGCCGGGACAGGGGAAGTACTTC. Its protein product is CASSPKGPGQGKYF.

V usage is TRBV5-1 and J usage is TRBJ2-5; 10 bases are a match to TRBD1. CDR3 length equals 16 residues. V lost 5 bases to trimming and J lost 0 bases; unmatched junction nucleotides: 7. CDR1 and CDR2 from the germline V gene are SGHRS and YFSETQ. The DNA for the CDR3 is TGCGCCAGCAGTTACCCGGGACAGGGGTACCAAGAGACCCAGTACTTC. Protein sequence: CASSYPGQGYQETQYF.

This clone was seen a few times. The V call is TRBV27, the J call TRBJ2-7; D may correspond to TRBD1 or TRBD2 (7 bases each). Germline V gene data show CDR1 as MNHEY and CDR2 as SMNVEV (reference sequence). CDR3 length: 14 residues. V lost 6 bases and J lost 5, with 17 bases in between. CDR3 amino acids: CASSPREGANEQYF. CDR3 sequence (DNA): TGTGCCAGCAGCCCAAGGGAGGGGGCAAACGAGCAGTACTTC.

The sample holds a few counts of this clone. The chain links TRBV4-2 to TRBJ1-1; TRBD1 aligns across 7 bases. The V segment lost 6 bases and the J segment 6 bases; nucleotides outside the gene matches: 10. Germline CDR1 is LGHNA and CDR2 is YNFKEQ. The CDR3 covers 14 residues. The CDR3 DNA follows: TGTGCCAGCAGTCATCCGACAGGGCTGTCTGAAGCTTTCTTT. It translates to CASSHPTGLSEAFF.

The chain employs TRBV11-2 and TRBJ1-2; tentative D call: TRBD1 (5 bases). The CDR3 extends over 16 amino acids. V gave up 0 bases and J gave up 2 bases, with 13 bases separating them. The germline gives CDR1 SGHAT, CDR2 FQNNGV. CDR3 coding DNA: TGTGCCAGCAGCTTAGATCGGGGCATCGTAAACTATGGCTACACCTTC. Its protein product is CASSLDRGIVNYGYTF.

The genes are TRBV30 and TRBJ2-7; no clear D gene. The length of the CDR3 is 13 residues. Per the germline V gene, CDR1 is GTSNPN and CDR2 is SVGIG (reference sequence). The ends were cut back, 1 base at V and 6 bases at J, with 13 bases in the middle. CDR3 loop: CAWSGTPLPEQYF. The DNA for the CDR3 is TGTGCCTGGAGTGGGACCCCACTACCCGAGCAGTACTTC. Drawing the rest from reference TRBV30 and TRBJ2-7, the complete variable domain is SQTIHQWPATLVQPVGSPLSLECTVEGTSNPNLYWYRQAAGRGLQLLFYSVGIGQISSEVPQNLSASRPQDRQFILSSKKLLLSDSGFYLCAWSGTPLPEQYFGPGTRLTVT.

J is TRBJ2-3 and V is TRBV7-6, with a weak D call TRBD1 (5 bases). The V and J ends lost 8 bases and 6 bases respectively, with 12 bases between them. From germline, CDR1 is SGHVS and CDR2 FNYEAQ. The CDR3 covers 12 residues. The CDR3 nucleotides are TGTGCCAGCCCCGGCAGGGCTGATACGCAGTATTTT. It yields the protein CASPGRADTQYF. Full variable domain (missing parts from reference TRBV7-6 and TRBJ2-3): GAGVSQSPRYKVTKRGQDVALRCDPISGHVSLYWYRQALGQGPEFLTYFNYEAQQDKSGLPNDRFSAERPEGSISTLTIQRTEQRDSAMYRCASPGRADTQYFGPGTRLTVL.

The chain links TRBV5-1 to TRBJ2-5; tentative D call: TRBD2 (6 bases). CDR3 length equals 14 residues. V was clipped by 1 base and J by 5 bases, with 12 bases between them. CDR1 and CDR2 from the germline V gene are SGHRS and YFSETQ. CDR3: CASSLRESWETQYF. In DNA form, the CDR3 reads TGCGCCAGCAGCTTGCGGGAGTCCTGGGAGACCCAGTACTTC.

The rearrangement joins TRBV5-1 to TRBJ2-3; 8 bases fit TRBD2. The V segment lost 4 bases and the J segment 2 bases; nucleotides outside the gene matches: 3. The germline V gene encodes CDR1 SGHRS and CDR2 YFSETQ. This CDR3 region has 14 residues. DNA of the CDR3: TGCGCCAGCAGCCCGACTAGCGCCACAGATACGCAGTATTTT. This gives the protein CASSPTSATDTQYF.

This rearrangement joins TRBV6-5 to TRBJ1-2, with D unresolved. Trimming pared 5 bases from V and 4 bases from J, leaving 17 bases between. CDR1 and CDR2 from the germline V gene are MNHEY and SVGAGI. CDR3 length: 15 residues. For the CDR3, the DNA is TGTGCCAGCAGTACCCTGGACGGATTAGGCTATGGCTACACCTTC. It is translated as CASSTLDGLGYGYTF.

The chain is built from TRBV9 and TRBJ2-5; 10 bases map to TRBD2. J gave up 4 bases and V 3 bases, and 3 bases lay outside the gene matches. This CDR3 comprises 14 residues. CDR1 and CDR2 (germline): SGDLS, YYNGEE. The CDR3 DNA is TGTGCCAGCAGCGACCCTAGCGGGAGAGAGACCCAGTACTTC. Encoded protein: CASSDPSGRETQYF.

The chain has TRBV9 and TRBJ2-2; D uncertain. Trimming cost V 4 bases and J 7 bases, with 17 bases left between them. Germline-derived CDR1 and CDR2 are SGDLS and YYNGEE. The length of the CDR3 is 15 residues. CDR3 protein: CASSLSPISGGELFF. The CDR3 nucleotides read TGTGCCAGCAGCCTATCCCCGATTAGTGGCGGGGAGCTGTTTTTT.

The chain employs TRBV7-9 and TRBJ2-3; TRBD2 matches 7 bases. The CDR3 sequence is 17 residues long. J gave up 2 bases and V 5 bases, and 13 bases lay outside the gene matches. Germline-derived CDR1 and CDR2 are SEHNR and FQNEAQ (reference sequence). The CDR3, as DNA: TGTGCCAGCAGCCGCTCGCGGAGCGGGGACGACACAGATACGCAGTATTTT. Encoded protein: CASSRSRSGDDTDTQYF. The complete variable domain, with remaining parts taken from reference TRBV7-9 and TRBJ2-3, reads DTGVSQNPRHKITKRGQNVTFRCDPISEHNRLYWYRQTLGQGPEFLTYFQNEAQLEKSRLLSDRFSAERPKGSFSTLEIQRTEQGDSAMYLCASSRSRSGDDTDTQYFGPGTRLTVL.